The 14 T cell receptor beta chains below were found in one sample sequenced in a study of T cells after yellow fever vaccination (dated by TCRdb to between 2018 and 2020). Libraries came from 5' RACE. For sequencing, an Illumina HiSeq 2500 was employed. TCRdb's own reprocessing of the public reads used fastp at Q25 and MiXCR and kept productive beta chains. Every CDR3 protein is listed once, alongside the most common genes and DNA of its rows. The sample table holds 450,000 to 650,000 distinct CDR3 sequences, of which roughly 14% were seen once. In total, the top ten clones hold about 14% of the sample. Sample treatment or condition, as interpreted from the label and publication: live attenuated yellow fever vaccine strain. Material: PBMCs, obtained on the day of the yellow fever booster vaccination. Receptors originate from a man aged 25 to 45 who received the YFV17D yellow fever vaccine.

This clonotype occurred many times. The V and J genes are TRBV11-2 and TRBJ2-1, with 7 bases fitting TRBD2. Per germline, CDR1 SGHAT and CDR2 FQNNGV. V shed 0 bases, J shed 8 bases, and the junction held 4 bases outside the gene matches. The CDR3 sequence is 14 residues long. The CDR3 coding sequence is TGTGCCAGCAGCTTAGAGCCTAGCGGACATGAGCAGTTCTTC. Its protein is CASSLEPSGHEQFF.

The chain employs TRBV12-3 or TRBV12-4 and TRBJ2-1, with D unresolved. The CDR3 consists of 16 residues. With 0 bases removed from V and 6 bases from J, the gap between germline ends came to 15 bases. CDR3 sequence (DNA): TGTGCCAGCAGTTTAGCCAGCCAATTAGGACCCAATGAGCAGTTCTTC. Residues: CASSLASQLGPNEQFF.

This clonotype has a count of ten or more. The chain is built from TRBV6-2 or TRBV6-3 and TRBJ2-4; possible D gene TRBD1, 6 bases. Germline V gene lookup returns CDR1 MNHEY and CDR2 SVGEGT. The V and J ends lost 4 bases and 0 bases respectively, with 10 bases between them. The CDR3 is made up of 15 amino acids. Here the CDR3 reads CASSSQGTAKNIQYF. As DNA, the CDR3 is TGTGCCAGCAGTTCACAGGGAACAGCCAAAAACATTCAGTACTTC.

This clonotype has a handful of counts. The rearrangement joins TRBV4-1 to TRBJ2-5, with D possibly TRBD2 on 6 matching bases. The germline V and J ends were trimmed by 0 bases and 7 bases, with 15 bases remaining between them. Germline lookup yields CDR1 MGHRA and CDR2 YSYEKL. The length of the CDR3 is 15 residues. The CDR3 bases are TGCGCCAGCAGCCAAGACCGTGGCGGGCGGGGGACCCAGTACTTC. The encoded protein is CASSQDRGGRGTQYF.

This clonotype was detected a few times. The chain carries TRBV5-4 and TRBJ2-1; D might be TRBD1 or TRBD2, each matching 6 bases. The CDR3 loop spans 16 amino acids. CDR1 and CDR2 from the germline V gene are SGHNT and YYREEE (reference sequence). V gave up 4 bases and J gave up 5 bases, with 19 bases separating them. The chain's CDR3 is CASSPGGDYSHNEQFF. DNA of the CDR3: TGTGCCAGCAGCCCCGGGGGCGACTACAGTCACAATGAGCAGTTCTTC.

This clonotype was counted ten times or more. The germline gene is not matched at one end of the junction; a read error may be the cause. This sequence joins TRBV5-1 and TRBJ2-7, with D possibly matching TRBD2 (6 bases). This CDR3 region has 14 residues. Germline lookup yields CDR1 SGHRS and CDR2 YFSETQ. CDR3 residues: CASSLASGAYEQYF. As DNA, the CDR3 is TGTGCCAGCAGCTTAGCTTCGGGGGCCTACGAGCAGTACTTC.

The V gene is TRBV20-1, the J gene TRBJ1-3, with a tentative D call TRBD1 (6 bases). V dropped 7 bases and J dropped 2 bases, with 21 bases sitting between them. CDR3 length equals 16 residues. The germline gives CDR1 DFQATT, CDR2 SNEGSKA (reference sequence). The CDR3 region is CSDTRGAGTPGNTIYF. As DNA, the CDR3 is TGCAGTGATACCAGGGGTGCGGGGACTCCTGGAAACACCATATATTTT.

This clonotype turned up a few times. The V gene is TRBV19, the J gene TRBJ1-6; unclear D gene. Germline V gene lookup returns CDR1 LNHDA and CDR2 SQIVND (reference sequence). This CDR3 contains 14 residues. Trimming removed 5 bases from V and 8 bases from J, with 13 bases in between. CDR3 in DNA: TGTGCCAGTAGTCCCCCGCGGGGTGATTCACCCCTCCACTTT. Protein product: CASSPPRGDSPLHF.

There are many counts of this clonotype. The chain employs TRBV5-4 and TRBJ2-7; D uncertain. The germline V gene encodes CDR1 SGHNT and CDR2 YYREEE (reference sequence). This CDR3 has 14 amino acids. The V gene lost 4 bases and the J gene lost 1 base, with 12 bases spanning the gap. For the CDR3, the DNA is TGTGCCAGCAGCCGCGCGGACGGATCCTACGAGCAGTACTTC. Translation gives CASSRADGSYEQYF.

This clonotype was recorded a few times. The chain uses TRBV7-6 and TRBJ2-5, with D possibly called TRBD1 or TRBD2 (5 bases each). Per germline, CDR1 SGHVS and CDR2 FNYEAQ. Trimming removed 4 bases at V and 4 bases at J, with 16 bases between. The CDR3 totals 15 residues. CDR3 coding DNA: TGTGCCAGCAGCTCATCGCCCGGGACGTCAGAGACCCAGTACTTC. Residues: CASSSSPGTSETQYF.

At least ten counts were recorded for this clonotype. J is TRBJ2-7 and V is TRBV23-1, with D maybe TRBD2 (5 bases). TRBV23-1 is an open reading frame, and its role is uncertain. V lost 4 bases and J 3 bases, leaving 13 bases between the germline ends. The CDR3 length is 14 residues. The CDR3 DNA reads as TGCGCCAGCAGTCTGGAGGCAAAACTCTACGAGCAGTACTTC. Translated: CASSLEAKLYEQYF.

The J gene is TRBJ1-5, the V gene TRBV7-8; D is unresolved. This CDR3 spans 14 amino acids. The ends were cut back, 4 bases at V and 6 bases at J, with 13 bases in the middle. Germline V gene data show CDR1 as SGHVS and CDR2 as FQNEAQ. The CDR3 DNA reads TGTGCCAGCAGCTCACCCCCCGAGGGTCAGCCCCAGCATTTT. Protein: CASSSPPEGQPQHF.

The chain recombines TRBV6-5 with TRBJ1-2, with D perhaps TRBD1 (5 bases). V lost 4 bases to trimming and J lost 2 bases, with 17 bases between them. The germline V gene encodes CDR1 MNHEY and CDR2 SVGAGI. The CDR3 is made up of 16 amino acids. CDR3 DNA sequence: TGTGCCAGCAGTTCTCGACAGCTCCAACAAAACTATGGCTACACCTTC. Amino acids: CASSSRQLQQNYGYTF.

This sequence joins TRBV7-2 and TRBJ2-1; 7 nucleotides agree with TRBD1. In germline, CDR1 is SGHTA, CDR2 FQGNSA. Trimming removed 5 bases from V and 3 bases from J; junction bases left unmatched: 10. This CDR3 region has 16 residues. CDR3 residues: CASSPGDRVDYNEQFF. The CDR3 DNA reads as TGTGCCAGCAGCCCCGGCGACAGGGTGGACTACAATGAGCAGTTCTTC.